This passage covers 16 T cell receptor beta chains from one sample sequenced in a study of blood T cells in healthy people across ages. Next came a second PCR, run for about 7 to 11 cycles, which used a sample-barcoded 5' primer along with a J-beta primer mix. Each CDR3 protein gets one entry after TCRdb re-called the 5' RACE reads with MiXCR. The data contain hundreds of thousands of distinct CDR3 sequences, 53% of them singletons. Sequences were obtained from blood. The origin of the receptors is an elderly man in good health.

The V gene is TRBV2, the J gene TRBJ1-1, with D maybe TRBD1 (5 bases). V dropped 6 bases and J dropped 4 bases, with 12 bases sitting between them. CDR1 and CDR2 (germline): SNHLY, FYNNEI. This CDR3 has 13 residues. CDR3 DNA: TGTGCCAGCAGAATTAAGGGGATCACTGAAGCTTTCTTT. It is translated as CASRIKGITEAFF.

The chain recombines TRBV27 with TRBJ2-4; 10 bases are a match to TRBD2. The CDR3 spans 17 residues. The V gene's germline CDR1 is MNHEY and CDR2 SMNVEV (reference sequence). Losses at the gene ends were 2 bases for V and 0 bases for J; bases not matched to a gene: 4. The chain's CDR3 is CASSLGLAELAKNIQYF. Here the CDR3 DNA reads TGTGCCAGCAGTTTAGGACTAGCGGAACTAGCCAAAAACATTCAGTACTTC.

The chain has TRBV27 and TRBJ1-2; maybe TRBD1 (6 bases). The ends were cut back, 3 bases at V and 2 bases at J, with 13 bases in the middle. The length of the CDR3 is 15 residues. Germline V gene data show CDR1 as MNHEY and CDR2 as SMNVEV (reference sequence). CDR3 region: CASSLGRGENYGYTF. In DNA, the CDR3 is TGTGCCAGCAGTTTGGGCAGGGGCGAGAACTATGGCTACACCTTC.

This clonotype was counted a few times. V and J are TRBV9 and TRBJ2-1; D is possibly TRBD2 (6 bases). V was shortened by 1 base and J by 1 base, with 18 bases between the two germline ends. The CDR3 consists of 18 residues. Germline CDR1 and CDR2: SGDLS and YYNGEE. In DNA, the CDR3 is TGTGCCAGCAGCGTAATACCACACGGCGGGACTTCCTACAATGAGCAGTTCTTC. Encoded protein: CASSVIPHGGTSYNEQFF.

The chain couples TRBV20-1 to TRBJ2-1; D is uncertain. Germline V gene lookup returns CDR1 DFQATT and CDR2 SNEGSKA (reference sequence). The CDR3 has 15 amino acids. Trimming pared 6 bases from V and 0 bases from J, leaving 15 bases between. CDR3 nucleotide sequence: TGCAGTGCCAATGGCGTTATTGGCTCCTACAATGAGCAGTTCTTC. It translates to CSANGVIGSYNEQFF.

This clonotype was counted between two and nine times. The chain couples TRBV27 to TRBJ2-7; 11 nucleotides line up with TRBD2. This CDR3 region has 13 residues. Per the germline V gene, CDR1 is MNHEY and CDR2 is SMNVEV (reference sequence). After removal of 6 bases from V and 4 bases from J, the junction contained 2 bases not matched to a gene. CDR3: CASSWTSGYEQYF. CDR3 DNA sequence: TGTGCCAGCAGCTGGACTAGCGGGTACGAGCAGTACTTC.

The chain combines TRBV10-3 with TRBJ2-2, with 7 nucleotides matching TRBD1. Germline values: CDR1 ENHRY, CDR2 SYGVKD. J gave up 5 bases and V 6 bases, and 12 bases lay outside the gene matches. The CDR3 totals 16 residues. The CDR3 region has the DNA TGTGCCATCAGAGATCCCGGGACAGAGTCAACCGGGGAGCTGTTTTTT. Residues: CAIRDPGTESTGELFF.

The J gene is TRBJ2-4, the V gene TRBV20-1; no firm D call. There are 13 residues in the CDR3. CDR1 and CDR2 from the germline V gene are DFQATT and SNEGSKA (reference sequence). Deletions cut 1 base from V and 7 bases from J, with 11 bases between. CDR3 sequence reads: CSARAPDWNIQYF. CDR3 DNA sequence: TGCAGTGCTAGAGCGCCGGATTGGAACATTCAGTACTTC.

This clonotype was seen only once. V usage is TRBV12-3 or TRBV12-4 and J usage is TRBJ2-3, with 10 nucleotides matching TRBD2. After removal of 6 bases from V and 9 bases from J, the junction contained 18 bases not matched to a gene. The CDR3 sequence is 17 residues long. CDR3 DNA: TGTGCCAGCAGACGGCGCGGGGTAGCGGGAGGACGGAGCACGCAGTATTTT. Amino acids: CASRRRGVAGGRSTQYF.

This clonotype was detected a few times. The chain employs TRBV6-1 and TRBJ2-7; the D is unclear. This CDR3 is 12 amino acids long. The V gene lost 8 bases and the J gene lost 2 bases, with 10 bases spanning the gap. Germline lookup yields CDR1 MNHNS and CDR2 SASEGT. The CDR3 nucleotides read TGTGCCAGCCTCGCGTTCCCCTACGAGCAGTACTTC. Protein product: CASLAFPYEQYF.

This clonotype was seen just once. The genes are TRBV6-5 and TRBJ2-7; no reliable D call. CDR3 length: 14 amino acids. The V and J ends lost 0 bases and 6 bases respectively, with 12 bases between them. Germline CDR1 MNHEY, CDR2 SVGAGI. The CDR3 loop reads CASSYSKFGSEQYF. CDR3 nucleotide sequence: TGTGCCAGCAGTTACTCGAAGTTTGGATCCGAGCAGTACTTC.

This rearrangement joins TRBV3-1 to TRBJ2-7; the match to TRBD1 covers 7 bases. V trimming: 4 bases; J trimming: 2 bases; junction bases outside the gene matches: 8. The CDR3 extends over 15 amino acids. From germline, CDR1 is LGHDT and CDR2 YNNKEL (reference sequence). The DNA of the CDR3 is TGTGCCAGCAGCCCCCAGAGGCAGGGGGCCTACGAGCAGTACTTC. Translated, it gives CASSPQRQGAYEQYF.

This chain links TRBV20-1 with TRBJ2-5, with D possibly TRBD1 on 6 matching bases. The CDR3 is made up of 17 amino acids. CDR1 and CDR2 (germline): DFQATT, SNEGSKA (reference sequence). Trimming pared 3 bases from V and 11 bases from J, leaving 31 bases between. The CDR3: CSARGGGGRGFYNEQYF. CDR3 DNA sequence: TGCAGTGCTAGGGGTGGGGGCGGTAGGGGGTTCTACAATGAGCAGTACTTC.

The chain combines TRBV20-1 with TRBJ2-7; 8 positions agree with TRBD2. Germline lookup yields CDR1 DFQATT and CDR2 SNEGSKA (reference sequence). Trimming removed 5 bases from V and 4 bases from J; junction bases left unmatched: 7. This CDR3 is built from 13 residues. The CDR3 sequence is CSAFLAGGYEQYF. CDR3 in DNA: TGCAGTGCTTTCCTGGCGGGAGGTTACGAGCAGTACTTC.

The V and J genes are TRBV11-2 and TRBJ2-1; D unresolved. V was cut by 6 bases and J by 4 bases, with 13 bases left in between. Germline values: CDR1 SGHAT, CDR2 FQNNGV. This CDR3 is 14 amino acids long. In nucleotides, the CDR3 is TGTGCCAGCAGTTCCTACAGTGGGTACAATGAGCAGTTCTTC. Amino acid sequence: CASSSYSGYNEQFF.

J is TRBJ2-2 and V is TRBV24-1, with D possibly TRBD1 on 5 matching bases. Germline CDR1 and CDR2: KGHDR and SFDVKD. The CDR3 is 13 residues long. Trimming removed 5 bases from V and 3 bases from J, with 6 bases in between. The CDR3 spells CATSGRDTGELFF. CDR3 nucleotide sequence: TGTGCCACCAGTGGCAGGGACACCGGGGAGCTGTTTTTT.